Described below is a single T cell receptor (beta chain) sequence and its context. The antigen remains undetermined. These data are taken from a study of CD8 T cells in Susac syndrome. V shed 3 bases and J shed 0 bases, with 12 bases lying between them. The CDR3 contains 14 residues. Germline V gene sequence: CDR1 SQVTM, CDR2 ANQGSEA. RNA amounts of roughly 0.45 to 1 ug underwent reverse transcription with random hexamers. MiXCR was run by TCRdb on the immunoSEQ multiplex PCR reads, yielding one entry per CDR3 protein. Of 60,000 to 75,000 distinct CDR3 sequences listed, 95% are singletons. Study results and limitations: TCR sequencing and HLA analysis covered a relatively small number of individuals.

Negative isolation was applied to CD8+ and CD4+ T cells, and FACS enrichment was applied to TEMRA cells. Source material: CD8+ T cells from PBMCs. V and J are TRBV29-1 and TRBJ2-7; D remains ambiguous. This receptor was taken from a human donor in good health. The CDR3 DNA reads as TGCAGCGTTGAGGTGGTGACAAGCTCCTACGAGCAGTACTTC. It translates to CSVEVVTSSYEQYF.